Listed below are T cell receptor beta chains from one sample, sequenced in a study of cytomegalovirus exposure and HLA in healthy donors. The assay was immunoSEQ multiplex PCR, and TCRdb's table has in-frame clones only and misses some. The data contain about 220,000 clones, 88% of them singletons. Sample: PBMCs. These receptors were collected from a woman younger than 35 in good health and CMV-seronegative. Each CDR3 is given with its conserved first and last residue. D genes are given only for firm matches. The listing skips clone size in some rows; elsewhere it reads once, few, many or a size class.

V gene	J gene	clone size	D gene	CDR3 DNA	CDR3 protein
TRBV11-2	TRBJ1-3	.	.	TGTGCCAGCAGCTTACGTTTCTCTGGAAACACCATATATTTT	CASSLRFSGNTIYF
TRBV4-1	TRBJ2-7	.	TRBD2	TGCGCCAGCAGCCAAGCACCGGGGGCCCTTCGCGGTTGGCGGGAGGCCTCCTACGAGCAGTACTTC	CASSQAPGALRGWREASYEQYF
TRBV6-5	TRBJ1-1	.	.	TGTGCCAGCGGTCCGGGGGACACTGAAGCTTTCTTT	CASGPGDTEAFF
TRBV11-2	TRBJ1-1	.	.	TGTGCCAGCAGCTTAGGCTATCGGGGGGAAAGCAGTGAAGCTTTCTTT	CASSLGYRGESSEAFF
TRBV12-5	TRBJ2-1	.	TRBD2	TGTGCTAGTGCCTCGGGACTAGCGGGAGTTGAGCAGTTCTTC	CASASGLAGVEQFF
TRBV10-3	TRBJ2-1	.	TRBD2	TGTGCCATCAGTGAGCCCGGGACTAGCGGGAGCCTCCACCACTACAATGAGCAGTTCTTC	CAISEPGTSGSLHHYNEQFF
TRBV5-1	TRBJ2-4	.	TRBD1	TGCGCCAGCAGCTTGTACTTGGGACAGGGAAACATTCAGTACTTC	CASSLYLGQGNIQYF
TRBV7-8	TRBJ2-1	.	TRBD2	TGTGCCAGCAGCCTCCAGACGCCCGGGACTAGCGGGACAGCTAACAATGAGCAGTTCTTC	CASSLQTPGTSGTANNEQFF
TRBV7-2	TRBJ1-2	.	.	TGTGCCAGCAGCTTACGGGTGAGCTATGGCTACACCTTC	CASSLRVSYGYTF
TRBV6-6	TRBJ2-7	.	.	TGTGCCAGCAGTTTCCGCCTGGGGCCCGTCTTCGACGAGCAGTACTTC	CASSFRLGPVFDEQYF
TRBV11-2	TRBJ2-1	few	TRBD2	TGTGCCAGCAGCCAGAGACTAGCGGGAGGTCAGGGCTACAATGAGCAGTTCTTC	CASSQRLAGGQGYNEQFF
TRBV18	TRBJ1-4	.	.	TGTGCCAGCTCACCAGGGAGGACTAATGAAAAACTGTTTTTT	CASSPGRTNEKLFF
TRBV5-4	TRBJ2-3	.	.	TGTGCCAGCAGCGGCTCGGGAGATACGCAGTATTTT	CASSGSGDTQYF
TRBV19	TRBJ2-3	.	TRBD2	TGTGCCAGTAGTACCGCCCCCAGCGGGAGTTACACAGATACGCAGTATTTT	CASSTAPSGSYTDTQYF
TRBV11-2	TRBJ2-1	.	.	TGTGCCAGCAGCTTATCTCACGGAGAATACAATGAGCAGTTCTTC	CASSLSHGEYNEQFF